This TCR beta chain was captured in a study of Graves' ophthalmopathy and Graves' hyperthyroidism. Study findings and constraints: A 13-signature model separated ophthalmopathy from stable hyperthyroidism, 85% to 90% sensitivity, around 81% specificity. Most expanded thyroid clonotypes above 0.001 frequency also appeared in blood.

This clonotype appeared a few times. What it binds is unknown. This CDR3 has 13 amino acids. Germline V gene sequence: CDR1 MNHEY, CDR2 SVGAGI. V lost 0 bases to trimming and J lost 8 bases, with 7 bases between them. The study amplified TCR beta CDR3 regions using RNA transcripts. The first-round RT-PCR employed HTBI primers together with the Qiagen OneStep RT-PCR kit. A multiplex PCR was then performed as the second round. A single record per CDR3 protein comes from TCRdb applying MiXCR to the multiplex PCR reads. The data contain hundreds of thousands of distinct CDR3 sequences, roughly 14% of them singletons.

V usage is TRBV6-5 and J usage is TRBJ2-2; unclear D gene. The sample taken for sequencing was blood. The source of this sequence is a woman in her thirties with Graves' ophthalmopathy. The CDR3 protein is CASSYSRSGELFF. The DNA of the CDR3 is TGTGCCAGCAGTTACTCGAGATCTGGGGAGCTGTTTTTT.